This T cell receptor beta chain was profiled in a study of shared clonotypes between healthy human individuals. Concerning this clone: Possible read error: a much larger clone is one base away. Other DNA variants within this sample encode the same CDR3.

Unsorted samples, those not sorted, used some 89 million PBMCs for genomic DNA. CDR3 length: 12 residues. Per germline, CDR1 ENHRY and CDR2 SYGVKD. Unsorted PBMC DNA was sequenced on ten immunoSEQ deep assay plates. Source study methods: Filtering differed since immunoSEQ provided only junctions, with no quality scores. This table comes from immunoSEQ multiplex PCR, and its TCRdb copy is limited to in-frame clones, with some not included. From that table come the V and J calls and clone size; the DNA was used to work out D and trimming. The profile shows 450,000 to 500,000 clones, around 80% of them singletons.

The chain uses TRBV10-3 and TRBJ2-7; the D gene is possibly TRBD1 (5 bases). Sequenced: PBMCs. The TCR was taken from a woman between 35 and 50 years old in good health. Some clones in this sample may be carry-over from other donors' samples. The CDR3 reads CAISGQGYEQYF. The CDR3 region has the DNA TGCGCCATCAGTGGGCAGGGTTACGAGCAGTACTTC.